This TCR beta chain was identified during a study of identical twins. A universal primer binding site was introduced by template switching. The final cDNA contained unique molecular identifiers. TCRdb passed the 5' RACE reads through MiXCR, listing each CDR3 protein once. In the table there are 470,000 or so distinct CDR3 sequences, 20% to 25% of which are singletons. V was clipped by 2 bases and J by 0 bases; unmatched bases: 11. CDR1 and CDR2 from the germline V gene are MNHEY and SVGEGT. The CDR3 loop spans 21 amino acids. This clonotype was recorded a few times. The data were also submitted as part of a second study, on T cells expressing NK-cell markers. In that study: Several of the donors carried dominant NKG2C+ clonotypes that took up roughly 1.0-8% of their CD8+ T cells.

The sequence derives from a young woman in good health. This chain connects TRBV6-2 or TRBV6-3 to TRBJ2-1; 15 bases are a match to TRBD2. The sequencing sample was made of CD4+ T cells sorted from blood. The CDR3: CASSYGYGTSGRQSSYNEQFF. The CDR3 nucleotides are TGTGCCAGCAGTTACGGTTACGGGACTAGCGGGAGGCAGAGCTCCTACAATGAGCAGTTCTTC.